The entry that follows covers one TCR beta chain sequence. Its antigen is not known. This entry comes from a study of cytomegalovirus exposure and HLA in healthy donors. Across the whole study: Unique TCRs from HLA-typed donors, 70 million to 85 million of them, were held in an early data release.

From germline, CDR1 is SQVTM and CDR2 ANQGSEA. Trimming at V came to 7 bases and at J to 4 bases, leaving 14 bases not matched to a gene. This CDR3 comprises 16 residues. Use of 60 Vbeta and 13 Jbeta primers characterized the PCR. Only in-frame clones appear in the TCRdb table, and some are missing; sequencing was by immunoSEQ multiplex PCR. The profile shows roughly 130,000 clones, more than 60% of them singletons. Study findings and constraints: Segments of the TCR beta V type were, in most cases, productive about 87% or about 30% of the time in an earlier analysis.

The genes are TRBV29-1 and TRBJ2-2, with 8 bases that match TRBD1. The sequence came from a woman in her 50s in good health and CMV-seropositive. Sequencing was done on a sample of PBMCs. The CDR3 DNA sequence: TGCAGCGCCCGAGGGACAGACAGGGGAGGCACCGGGGAGCTGTTTTTT. Amino acid sequence: CSARGTDRGGTGELFF.